The clone carrying this T cell receptor beta chain has just a few counts. Its antigen is undetermined. This record belongs to a study of T cells in Graves' hyperthyroidism and ophthalmopathy. Study observations and caveats: In validation, the model predicted ophthalmopathy. These predictions came a median about 6.5 months before onset.

Germline V gene sequence: CDR1 LNHDA, CDR2 SQIVND (reference sequence). V lost 8 bases and J 2 bases, leaving 13 bases between the germline ends. The length of the CDR3 is 13 residues. TCR beta CDR3 regions were amplified from RNA transcripts. A first-round RT-PCR of the TCR CDR3 used the HTBI primer set. TCRdb used MiXCR to reprocess the multiplex PCR reads, holding one entry per CDR3 protein. The sample lists a few hundred thousand distinct CDR3 sequences; around 15% were seen once. Orbital computed tomography and thyroid ultrasound, together with serum TRAb and thyroxine and clinical symptoms, were used for diagnoses.

V is TRBV19 and J is TRBJ2-7; no firm D call. Sample: blood. This receptor was identified in a woman between 45 and 60 years old with Graves' hyperthyroidism that later progressed to Graves' ophthalmopathy. CDR3 bases: TGTGCCAGTTGCGACGTTGGAGCCTACGAGCAGTACTTC. Its translation is CASCDVGAYEQYF.